The entry below gives a single T cell receptor beta chain sequence along with its context. This sample was taken from a study of Ad26.COV2.S vaccination and SARS-CoV-2 variants. Overall study: Within the COV1001 Ad26.COV2.S trial arm, the donor was enrolled. Dosing was one shot or two shots 56 days apart.

Only in-frame clones appear in the TCRdb table, and some are missing; sequencing was by immunoSEQ multiplex PCR. The data contain some 450,000 clones, roughly 87% of them singletons. Treatment in this sample: around 19 received Ad26.COV2.S at low or high dose, single or two shots; about 5 received placebo; per-sample allocation not given. Material that was analyzed had been drawn on day 63 after the first vaccine or placebo injection. Recruitment in Boston yielded a donor of adult age, 18-55 years. Trimming took 4 bases from V and 5 from J, leaving 7 bases between them. Germline values: CDR1 DFQATT, CDR2 SNEGSKA (reference sequence). This CDR3 contains 11 residues.

V gene TRBV20-1 combines with J gene TRBJ2-3, with no clear D. The input for sequencing was peripheral blood, taken in a trial of Ad26.COV2.S vaccine versus placebo. The clonotype was recovered from a person aged 18 to 65 who received the Ad26.COV2.S COVID-19 vaccine or a placebo. CDR3 bases: TGCAGTGCTATCAATATAGATACGCAGTATTTT. As protein: CSAINIDTQYF.